This TCR beta chain was sequenced for a study of PD-1 blockade in classical Hodgkin lymphoma. Broader study findings: Still unresolved is the cause of the repertoire differences, which may be disease activity or prior therapy.

The repertoire was sequenced with immunoSEQ multiplex PCR; TCRdb's copy has only in-frame clones and lacks some. The sample has around 23,000 clones, approximately 87% seen once; the top ten hold less than 7.5%. As for this clone: The target antigen is unknown.

CDR1 is PRHDT, CDR2 FYEKMQ, per germline (reference sequence). The CDR3 extends over 12 amino acids. The V segment lost 1 base and the J segment 7 bases; nucleotides outside the gene matches: 0. The time point here: newly diagnosed, previously untreated cHL patient sample. The authors enriched CD8+ T cells from thawed PBMCs via magnetic negative selection. The TCR sequence derives from a human donor with classical Hodgkin lymphoma. V gene TRBV13 combines with J gene TRBJ1-1; TRBD1 matches at 7 bases. Material: CD8+ T cells from blood. In DNA, the CDR3 is TGTGCCAGCAGCTTAGACAGGGGTGAAGCTTTCTTT. Its protein product is CASSLDRGEAFF.